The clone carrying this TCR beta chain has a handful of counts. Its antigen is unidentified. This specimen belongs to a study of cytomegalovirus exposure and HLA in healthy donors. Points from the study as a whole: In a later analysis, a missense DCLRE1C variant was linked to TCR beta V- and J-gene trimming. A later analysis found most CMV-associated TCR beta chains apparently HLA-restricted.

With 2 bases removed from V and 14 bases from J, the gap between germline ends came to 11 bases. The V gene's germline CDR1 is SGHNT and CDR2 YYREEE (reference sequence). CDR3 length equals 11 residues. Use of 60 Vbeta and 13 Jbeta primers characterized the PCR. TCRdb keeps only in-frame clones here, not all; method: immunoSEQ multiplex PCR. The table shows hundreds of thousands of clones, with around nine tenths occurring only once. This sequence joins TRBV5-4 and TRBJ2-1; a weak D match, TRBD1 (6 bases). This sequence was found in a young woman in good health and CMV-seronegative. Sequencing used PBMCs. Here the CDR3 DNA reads TGTGCCAGCAGCTTCGCAGGGGTTGAGTTCTTC. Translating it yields CASSFAGVEFF.